What follows are 8 T cell receptor beta chains derived from one specimen sequenced in a study of blood T cells in healthy people across ages. Next came a second PCR, run for about 7 to 11 cycles, which used a sample-barcoded 5' primer along with a J-beta primer mix. TCRdb passed the 5' RACE reads through MiXCR, listing each CDR3 protein once. Of over a million distinct CDR3 sequences detected, roughly 43% appear once; the ten largest clones hold about 4.1%. Material for sequencing was blood. These receptors all come from a woman aged 18-30 years in good health.

This clonotype was recorded a few times. This sequence joins TRBV7-2 and TRBJ2-5; D is undetermined. The germline gives CDR1 SGHTA, CDR2 FQGNSA. The CDR3 has 14 residues. V was cut by 3 bases and J by 9 bases, with 17 bases left in between. The CDR3 sequence is CASSFAVGSAAQYF. The CDR3 DNA sequence: TGTGCCAGCAGCTTCGCGGTGGGGTCCGCGGCCCAGTACTTC.

The CDR3 loop reads CASREPGLPRRHEQFF. In DNA, the CDR3 is TGTGCCAGCAGGGAACCGGGACTACCTAGGAGGCATGAGCAGTTCTTC. V gene TRBV6-1 combines with J gene TRBJ2-1; TRBD2 matches 7 bases. This CDR3 is built from 16 residues. V dropped 6 bases and J dropped 8; count of bases not matched to a gene: 16. Germline V lookup: CDR1 MNHNS, CDR2 SASEGT.

The CDR3 DNA follows: TGTGCCACGACCACGGGCCCTCTCGGCTCCTACGAGCAGTACTTC. It codes for CATTTGPLGSYEQYF. The chain is built from TRBV6-2 or TRBV6-3 and TRBJ2-7; the D is unclear. The germline gives CDR1 MNHEY, CDR2 SVGEGT. The V and J ends lost 10 bases and 0 bases respectively, with 19 bases between them. The CDR3 totals 15 residues.

This clonotype was counted between two and nine times. The chain links TRBV6-1 to TRBJ2-7; the D is unclear. This CDR3 has 12 amino acids. Deletions cut 5 bases from V and 7 bases from J, with 12 bases between. Germline V gene data show CDR1 as MNHNS and CDR2 as SASEGT. CDR3 sequence: CASSRAPWEQYF. The CDR3 DNA reads TGTGCCAGCAGTCGAGCACCGTGGGAGCAGTACTTC.

This chain connects TRBV9 to TRBJ2-3; 8 bases align to TRBD2. V was clipped by 5 bases and J by 2 bases; unmatched bases: 10. Looked up from germline, CDR1 is SGDLS and CDR2 is YYNGEE. The CDR3 runs to 16 residues. CDR3 sequence: CASSRRPGGDTDTQYF. The CDR3 coding sequence is TGTGCCAGCAGTCGACGGCCGGGGGGGGACACAGATACGCAGTATTTT.

The genes are TRBV6-2 or TRBV6-3 and TRBJ2-3; D gene unclear. V dropped 7 bases and J dropped 4 bases, with 12 bases sitting between them. This CDR3 region has 13 residues. The germline V gene has CDR1 MNHEY and CDR2 SVGEGT. The CDR3 protein is CASTRDFPDTQYF. In nucleotides, the CDR3 is TGTGCCAGCACTCGAGATTTTCCAGATACGCAGTATTTT.

The chain links TRBV20-1 to TRBJ1-4; 7 nucleotides align to TRBD1. The CDR3 has 15 amino acids. V trimming: 0 bases; J trimming: 7 bases; junction bases outside the gene matches: 8. The germline V gene has CDR1 DFQATT and CDR2 SNEGSKA (reference sequence). CDR3 sequence: CSARDYQGGGEKLFF. CDR3 sequence (DNA): TGCAGTGCTAGAGATTATCAAGGGGGCGGTGAAAAACTGTTTTTT.

The rearrangement uses TRBV7-8 and TRBJ1-2, with 7 bases aligning to TRBD1. The CDR3 extends over 15 amino acids. Germline V CDR1 and CDR2: SGHVS, FQNEAQ. After removal of 1 base from V and 4 bases from J, the junction contained 6 bases not matched to a gene. The CDR3 reads CASSLGQGGTYGYTF. For the CDR3, the DNA is TGTGCCAGCAGCTTAGGACAGGGAGGGACCTATGGCTACACCTTC.